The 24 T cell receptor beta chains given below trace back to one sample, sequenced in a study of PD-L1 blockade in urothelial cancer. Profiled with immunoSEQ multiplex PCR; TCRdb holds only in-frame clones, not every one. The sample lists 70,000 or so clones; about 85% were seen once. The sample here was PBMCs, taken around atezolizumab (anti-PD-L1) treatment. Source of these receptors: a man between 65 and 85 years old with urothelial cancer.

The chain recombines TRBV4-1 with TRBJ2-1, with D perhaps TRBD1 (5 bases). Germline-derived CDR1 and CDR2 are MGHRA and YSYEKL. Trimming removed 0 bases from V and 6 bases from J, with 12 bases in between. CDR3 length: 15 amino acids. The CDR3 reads CASSQEGLITNEQFF. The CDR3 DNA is TGCGCCAGCAGCCAAGAGGGGCTGATAACCAATGAGCAGTTCTTC.

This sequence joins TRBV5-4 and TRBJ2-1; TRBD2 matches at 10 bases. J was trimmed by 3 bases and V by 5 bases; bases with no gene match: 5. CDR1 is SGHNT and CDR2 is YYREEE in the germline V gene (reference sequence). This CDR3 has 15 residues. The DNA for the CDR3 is TGTGCCAGCAGTGGTAGCGGGAGGCACTACAATGAGCAGTTCTTC. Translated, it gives CASSGSGRHYNEQFF.

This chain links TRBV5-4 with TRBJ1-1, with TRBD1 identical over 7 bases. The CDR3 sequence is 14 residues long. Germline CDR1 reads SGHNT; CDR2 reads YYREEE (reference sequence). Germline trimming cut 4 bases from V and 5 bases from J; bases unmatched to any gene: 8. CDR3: CASSPDRFPTEAFF. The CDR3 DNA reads TGTGCCAGCAGCCCGGACAGGTTTCCTACTGAAGCTTTCTTT.

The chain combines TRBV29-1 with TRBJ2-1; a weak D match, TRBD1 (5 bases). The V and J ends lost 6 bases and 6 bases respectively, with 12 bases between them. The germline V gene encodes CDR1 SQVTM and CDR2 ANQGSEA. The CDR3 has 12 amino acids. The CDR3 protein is CSVGLLVNEQFF. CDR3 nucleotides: TGCAGCGTGGGGCTGCTAGTCAATGAGCAGTTCTTC.

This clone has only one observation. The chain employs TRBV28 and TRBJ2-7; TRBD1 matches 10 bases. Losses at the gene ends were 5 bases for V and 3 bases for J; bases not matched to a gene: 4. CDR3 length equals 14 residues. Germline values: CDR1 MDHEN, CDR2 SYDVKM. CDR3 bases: TGTGCCAGCAGTCCCGGGACAGGGGTCTACGAGCAGTACTTC. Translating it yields CASSPGTGVYEQYF.

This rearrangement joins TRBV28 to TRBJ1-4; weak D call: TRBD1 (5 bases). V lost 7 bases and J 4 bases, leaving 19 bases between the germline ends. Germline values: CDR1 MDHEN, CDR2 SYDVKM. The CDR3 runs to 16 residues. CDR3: CASTRGGVGGNEKLFF. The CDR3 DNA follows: TGTGCCAGCACCCGTGGGGGGGTCGGGGGTAATGAAAAACTGTTTTTT.

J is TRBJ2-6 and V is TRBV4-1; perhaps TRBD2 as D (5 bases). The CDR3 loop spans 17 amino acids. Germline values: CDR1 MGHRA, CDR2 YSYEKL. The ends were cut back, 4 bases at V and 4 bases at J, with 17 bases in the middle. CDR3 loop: CASSLRVVGIGANVLTF. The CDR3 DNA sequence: TGCGCCAGCAGCCTAAGGGTGGTCGGGATAGGGGCCAACGTCCTGACTTTC.

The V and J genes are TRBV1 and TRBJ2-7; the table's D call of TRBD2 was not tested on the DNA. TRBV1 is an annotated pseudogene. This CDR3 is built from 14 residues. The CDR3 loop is CTSSLELATYEQYF. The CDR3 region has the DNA TGCACCAGCAGCCTCGAACTAGCTACCTACGAGCAGTACTTC.

CDR3 DNA sequence: TGCGCCAGCAGCCTCTCCGCAGGGGGCTACGAGCAGTACTTC. Protein sequence: CASSLSAGGYEQYF. V usage is TRBV5-1 and J usage is TRBJ2-7; 7 nucleotides match TRBD1. This CDR3 is 14 amino acids long. Germline assignment: CDR1 SGHRS and CDR2 YFSETQ. V lost 4 bases and J lost 3; bases outside the gene matches: 7. The full variable domain, completed using reference TRBV5-1 and TRBJ2-7, is KAGVTQTPRYLIKTRGQQVTLSCSPISGHRSVSWYQQTPGQGLQFLFEYFSETQRNKGNFPGRFSGRQFSNSRSEMNVSTLELGDSALYLCASSLSAGGYEQYFGPGTRLTVT.

In DNA form, the CDR3 reads TGTGCCAGCCAATACAGGGGTCAGCCCCAGCATTTT. Its protein product is CASQYRGQPQHF. V is TRBV5-6 and J is TRBJ1-5; 7 positions match TRBD1. The V gene end was trimmed by 7 bases and the J gene end by 6 bases; junction bases not matched to a gene: 4. This CDR3 has 12 residues. Germline CDR1 reads SGHDT; CDR2 reads YYEEEE.

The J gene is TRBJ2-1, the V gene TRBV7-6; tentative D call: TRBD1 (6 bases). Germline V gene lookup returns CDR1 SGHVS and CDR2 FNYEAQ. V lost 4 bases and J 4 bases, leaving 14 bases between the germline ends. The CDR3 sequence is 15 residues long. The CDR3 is CASSSRDIDYNEQFF. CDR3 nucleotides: TGTGCCAGCAGCTCCCGGGACATTGATTACAATGAGCAGTTCTTC.

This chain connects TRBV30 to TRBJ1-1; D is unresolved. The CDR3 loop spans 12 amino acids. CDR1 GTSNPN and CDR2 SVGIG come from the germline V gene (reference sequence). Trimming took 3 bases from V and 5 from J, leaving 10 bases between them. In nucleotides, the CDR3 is TGTGCCTGGAGCAATCAGGTGACTGAAGCTTTCTTT. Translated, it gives CAWSNQVTEAFF.

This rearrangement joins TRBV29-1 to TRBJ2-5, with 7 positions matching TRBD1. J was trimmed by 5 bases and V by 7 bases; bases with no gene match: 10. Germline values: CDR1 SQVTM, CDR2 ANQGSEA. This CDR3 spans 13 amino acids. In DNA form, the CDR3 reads TGCAGCGCTGAGACAGGGCCCGGGGAGACCCAGTACTTC. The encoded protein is CSAETGPGETQYF.

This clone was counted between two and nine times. CDR3 coding DNA: TGTGCCAGCAGCTATACAGGGATGAACACTGAAGCTTTCTTT. Encoded protein: CASSYTGMNTEAFF. This rearrangement joins TRBV9 to TRBJ1-1, with D possibly being TRBD1 (6 bases). This CDR3 is built from 14 residues. V lost 4 bases and J 0 bases, leaving 10 bases between the germline ends. Looked up from germline, CDR1 is SGDLS and CDR2 is YYNGEE.

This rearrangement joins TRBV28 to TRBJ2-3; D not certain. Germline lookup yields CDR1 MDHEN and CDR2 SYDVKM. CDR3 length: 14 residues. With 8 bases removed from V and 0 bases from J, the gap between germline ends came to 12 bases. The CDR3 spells CASVVRASTDTQYF. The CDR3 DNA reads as TGTGCCAGCGTCGTAAGAGCTAGCACAGATACGCAGTATTTT.

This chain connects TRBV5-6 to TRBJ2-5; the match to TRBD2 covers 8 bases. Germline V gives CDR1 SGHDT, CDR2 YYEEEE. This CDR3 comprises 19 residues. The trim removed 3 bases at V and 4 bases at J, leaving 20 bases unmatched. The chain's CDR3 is CASSSQQYGLALTPETQYF. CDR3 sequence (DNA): TGTGCCAGCAGCTCCCAACAGTACGGACTAGCCCTGACCCCAGAGACCCAGTACTTC.

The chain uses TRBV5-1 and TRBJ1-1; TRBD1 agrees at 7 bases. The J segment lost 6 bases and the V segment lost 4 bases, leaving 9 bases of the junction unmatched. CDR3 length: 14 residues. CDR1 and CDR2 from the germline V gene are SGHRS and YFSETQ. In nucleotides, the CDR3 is TGCGCCAGCAGCAGGACAGGATTGTACCCTGAAGCTTTCTTT. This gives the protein CASSRTGLYPEAFF.

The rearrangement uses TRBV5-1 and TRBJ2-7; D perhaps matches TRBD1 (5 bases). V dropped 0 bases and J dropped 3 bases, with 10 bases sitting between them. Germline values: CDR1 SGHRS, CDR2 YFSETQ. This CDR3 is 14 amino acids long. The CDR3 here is CASSLVAGNYEQYF. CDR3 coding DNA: TGCGCCAGCAGCTTGGTAGCAGGGAACTACGAGCAGTACTTC.

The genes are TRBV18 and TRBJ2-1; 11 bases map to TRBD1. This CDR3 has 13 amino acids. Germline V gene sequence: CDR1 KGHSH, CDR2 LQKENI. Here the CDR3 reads CSTGQGVYNEQFF. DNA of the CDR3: TGTTCAACGGGACAGGGGGTCTACAATGAGCAGTTCTTC.

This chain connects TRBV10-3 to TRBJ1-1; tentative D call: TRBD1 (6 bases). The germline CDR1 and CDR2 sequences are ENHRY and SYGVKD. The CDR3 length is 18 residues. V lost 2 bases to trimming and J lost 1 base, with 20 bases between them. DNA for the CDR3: TGTGCCATCAGTGAGAGGACAGTTATTGGGTTTTCGAACACTGAAGCTTTCTTT. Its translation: CAISERTVIGFSNTEAFF.

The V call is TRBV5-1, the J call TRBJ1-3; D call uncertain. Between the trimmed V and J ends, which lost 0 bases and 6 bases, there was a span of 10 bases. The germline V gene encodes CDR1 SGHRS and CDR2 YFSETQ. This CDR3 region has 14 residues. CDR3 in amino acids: CASSLGGSENTIYF. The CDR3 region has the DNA TGCGCCAGCAGCTTGGGAGGATCCGAAAACACCATATATTTT.

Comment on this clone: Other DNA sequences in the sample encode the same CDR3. CDR3 nucleotides: TGTGCCAGCAGTTTAGACAGGGTAAACACTGAAGCTTTCTTT. Its translation is CASSLDRVNTEAFF. V gene TRBV6-5 combines with J gene TRBJ1-1; 7 bases are shared with TRBD1. Germline V CDR1 and CDR2: MNHEY, SVGAGI. After removal of 4 bases from V and 2 bases from J, the junction contained 4 bases not matched to a gene. The CDR3 is 14 residues long.

The chain's CDR3 is CASSQGALLYGYTF. CDR3 nucleotide sequence: TGTGCCAGCAGCCAAGGAGCCCTTCTATATGGCTACACCTTC. This rearrangement joins TRBV14 to TRBJ1-2, with no clear D. The CDR3 runs 14 residues. V lost 1 base, J lost 5 bases, and 11 bases lay in between. CDR1 and CDR2 (germline): SGHDN, FVKESK.

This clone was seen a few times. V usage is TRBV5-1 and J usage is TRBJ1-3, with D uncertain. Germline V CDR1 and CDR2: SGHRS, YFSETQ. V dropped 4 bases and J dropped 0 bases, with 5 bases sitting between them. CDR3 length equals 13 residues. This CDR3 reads CASSPSSGNTIYF. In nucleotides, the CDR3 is TGCGCCAGCAGCCCGTCCTCTGGAAACACCATATATTTT.